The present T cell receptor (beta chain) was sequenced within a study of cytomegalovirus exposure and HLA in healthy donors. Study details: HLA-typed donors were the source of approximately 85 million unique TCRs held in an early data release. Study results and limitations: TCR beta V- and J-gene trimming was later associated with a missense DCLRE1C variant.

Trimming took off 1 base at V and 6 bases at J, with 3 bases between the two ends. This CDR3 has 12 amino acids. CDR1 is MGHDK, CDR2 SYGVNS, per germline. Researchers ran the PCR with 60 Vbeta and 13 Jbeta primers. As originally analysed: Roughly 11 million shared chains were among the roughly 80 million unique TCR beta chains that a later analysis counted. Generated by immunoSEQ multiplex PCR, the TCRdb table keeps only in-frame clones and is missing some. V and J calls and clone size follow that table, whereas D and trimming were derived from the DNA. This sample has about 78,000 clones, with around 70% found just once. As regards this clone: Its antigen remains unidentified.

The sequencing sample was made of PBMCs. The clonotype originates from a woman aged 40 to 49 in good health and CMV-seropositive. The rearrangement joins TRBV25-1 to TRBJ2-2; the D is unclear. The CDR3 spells CASSEWPGELFF. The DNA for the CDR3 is TGTGCCAGCAGTGAATGGCCCGGGGAGCTGTTTTTT. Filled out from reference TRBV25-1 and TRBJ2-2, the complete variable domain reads EADIYQTPRYLVIGTGKKITLECSQTMGHDKMYWYQQDPGMELHLIHYSYGVNSTEKGDLSSESTVSRIRTEHFPLTLESARPSHTSQYLCASSEWPGELFFGEGSRLTVL.